The next 21 T cell receptor beta chains were all read from a single sample in a study of blood T cell repertoires in COVID-19. Repertoires were generated with immunoSEQ multiplex PCR, while TCRdb's copy carries only in-frame clones and drops some. The sample lists 150,000 or so clones, about 88% occurring once. Source material: PBMCs or T cells enriched from blood (not recorded which). The source of these receptors is a woman between 50 and 59 years old who had recovered from COVID-19.

J is TRBJ2-2 and V is TRBV18; 8 bases are shared with TRBD1. Looked up from germline, CDR1 is KGHSH and CDR2 is LQKENI. The ends lost 2 bases at V and 4 bases at J; junction bases unmatched: 6. The CDR3 consists of 16 residues. The CDR3 here is CASSPTGQASTGELFF. DNA for the CDR3: TGTGCCAGCTCACCAACGGGACAGGCTAGCACCGGGGAGCTGTTTTTT.

This clone ranks as medium-sized. The chain recombines TRBV29-1 with TRBJ2-3, with 11 bases that match TRBD1. The J segment lost 5 bases and the V segment lost 6 bases, leaving 10 bases of the junction unmatched. This CDR3 spans 15 amino acids. Germline CDR1 is SQVTM and CDR2 is ANQGSEA. The CDR3 spells CSVLVWDRGEDTQYF. The CDR3 region has the DNA TGCAGCGTCCTGGTATGGGACAGGGGGGAAGATACGCAGTATTTT.

The chain joins TRBV11-3 to TRBJ2-2, with 11 bases lining up with TRBD2. This CDR3 region has 15 residues. Losses at the gene ends were 6 bases for V and 1 base for J; bases not matched to a gene: 1. CDR1 SGHNT and CDR2 YENEEA come from the germline V gene. The CDR3 reads CASRGLAVNTGELFF. The CDR3 DNA is TGTGCCAGCAGGGGACTAGCGGTGAACACCGGGGAGCTGTTTTTT.

The V and J genes are TRBV30 and TRBJ2-3; a weak D match, TRBD2 (5 bases). Germline V lookup: CDR1 GTSNPN, CDR2 SVGIG (reference sequence). Trimming removed 4 bases from V and 2 bases from J, with 16 bases in between. The CDR3 loop spans 15 amino acids. The CDR3 region has the DNA TGTGCCTGGATGTCGGCTAGCTATCCCACAGATACGCAGTATTTT. Its protein product is CAWMSASYPTDTQYF.

V and J are TRBV28 and TRBJ1-6; the D gene is possibly TRBD1 (6 bases). Trimming pared 4 bases from V and 6 bases from J, leaving 16 bases between. The CDR3 contains 16 residues. Germline CDR1 and CDR2: MDHEN and SYDVKM. CDR3: CASSSIGQTINSPLHF. CDR3 DNA: TGTGCCAGCAGTTCTATCGGACAGACAATTAATTCACCCCTCCACTTT.

The chain employs TRBV30 and TRBJ1-6; 11 bases fit TRBD1. Germline CDR1 GTSNPN, CDR2 SVGIG (reference sequence). V was clipped by 2 bases and J by 7 bases; unmatched bases: 4. This CDR3 is built from 15 residues. CDR3: CAWSSGTGGNSPLHF. The CDR3 coding sequence is TGTGCCTGGAGTTCCGGGACAGGGGGGAATTCACCCCTCCACTTT.

The gene calls are TRBV6-6 and TRBJ1-1, with a weak D call TRBD1 (5 bases). This CDR3 region has 16 residues. Trimming shortened V by 7 bases and J by 6 bases, and 24 bases separated the two germline ends. The germline V gene has CDR1 MNHNY and CDR2 SVGAGI (reference sequence). Here the CDR3 DNA reads TGTGCCAGCACCCCCCGGGGGGAGACGGGTTCCCCTGAAGCTTTCTTT. The encoded protein is CASTPRGETGSPEAFF.

The V and J genes are TRBV13 and TRBJ2-1; TRBD2 aligns across 8 bases. Trimming took 5 bases from V and 6 from J; bases not matched to a gene: 6. Germline values: CDR1 PRHDT, CDR2 FYEKMQ (reference sequence). This CDR3 has 14 amino acids. The CDR3 nucleotides read TGTGCCAGCAGCCCTCGGCGGGAGGCCAATGAGCAGTTCTTC. It specifies CASSPRREANEQFF.

The gene calls are TRBV18 and TRBJ1-1; no reliable D call. CDR1 is KGHSH, CDR2 LQKENI, per germline. The CDR3 is 15 amino acids. V was clipped by 1 base and J by 6 bases, with 15 bases between them. The DNA of the CDR3 is TGTGCCAGCTCACCACGCAGGCAAGATCTTCCTGAAGCTTTCTTT. This gives the protein CASSPRRQDLPEAFF.

A remark on this clone: This same CDR3 is encoded by further DNA sequences in the sample. The V call is TRBV12-3 or TRBV12-4, the J call TRBJ2-7, with 7 nucleotides matching TRBD1. V lost 5 bases, J lost 4 bases, and 5 bases stayed unmatched. This CDR3 spans 13 amino acids. The CDR3 sequence: CASSLGTVYEQYF. CDR3 in DNA: TGTGCCAGCAGTCTCGGGACAGTATACGAGCAGTACTTC.

V usage is TRBV18 and J usage is TRBJ2-3; D is uncertain. Trimming took 2 bases from V and 0 from J, leaving 6 bases between them. This CDR3 has 14 residues. Germline V lookup: CDR1 KGHSH, CDR2 LQKENI. This chain's CDR3 is CASSPVPSTDTQYF. In DNA, the CDR3 is TGTGCCAGCTCACCAGTCCCTAGCACAGATACGCAGTATTTT. Full variable domain (outside the CDR3, taken from reference TRBV18 and TRBJ2-3): NAGVMQNPRHLVRRRGQEARLRCSPMKGHSHVYWYRQLPEEGLKFMVYLQKENIIDESGMPKERFSAEFPKEGPSILRIQQVVRGDSAAYFCASSPVPSTDTQYFGPGTRLTVL.

V is TRBV4-2 and J is TRBJ2-3; TRBD2 matches 7 bases. The CDR3 is 16 amino acids. The V gene end was trimmed by 0 bases and the J gene end by 4 bases; junction bases not matched to a gene: 7. CDR1 is LGHNA and CDR2 is YNFKEQ in the germline V gene. In DNA, the CDR3 is TGTGCCAGCAGCCAAGAAGGCGGCGGGAGATCAGATACGCAGTATTTT. Its protein is CASSQEGGGRSDTQYF.

The CDR3 sequence is CASSPVMENEQYF. CDR3 bases: TGTGCCAGCTCACCAGTTATGGAGAACGAGCAGTACTTC. V usage is TRBV18 and J usage is TRBJ2-7; D remains ambiguous. This CDR3 has 13 amino acids. V lost 2 bases to trimming and J lost 5 bases, with 10 bases between them. From germline, CDR1 is KGHSH and CDR2 LQKENI.

This clone was observed a single time. This chain connects TRBV6-5 to TRBJ2-7, with 7 bases aligning to TRBD2. The CDR3 runs 12 residues. V lost 7 bases to trimming and J lost 1 base; unmatched junction nucleotides: 1. Germline CDR1 is MNHEY and CDR2 is SVGAGI. CDR3 region: CASMGGSYEQYF. The CDR3 DNA reads TGTGCCAGCATGGGGGGGTCCTACGAGCAGTACTTC.

J is TRBJ2-1 and V is TRBV3-1 (or the pseudogene TRBV3-2); 13 positions match TRBD2. Germline V lookup: CDR1 LGHDT, CDR2 YNNKEL (reference sequence). V trimming: 0 bases; J trimming: 6 bases; junction bases outside the gene matches: 8. CDR3 length equals 18 residues. Written as DNA, the CDR3 is TGTGCCAGCAGCCAAGATCTCGGACTAGCGGGAGCCACCAATGAGCAGTTCTTC. Translating gives CASSQDLGLAGATNEQFF.

The chain is built from TRBV6-6 and TRBJ1-4; D is perhaps TRBD1 (5 bases). CDR1 is MNHNY, CDR2 SVGAGI, per germline (reference sequence). CDR3 size: 16 residues. V lost 6 bases and J lost 6, with 20 bases in between. CDR3 in amino acids: CASSRGGPGSDEKLFF. CDR3 sequence (DNA): TGTGCCAGCAGCCGGGGGGGTCCTGGTAGTGATGAAAAACTGTTTTTT.

V gene TRBV7-9 combines with J gene TRBJ1-1; 7 nucleotides line up with TRBD1. The J segment lost 0 bases and the V segment lost 6 bases, leaving 1 base of the junction unmatched. Germline lookup yields CDR1 SEHNR and CDR2 FQNEAQ (reference sequence). This CDR3 is built from 13 residues. For the CDR3, the DNA is TGTGCCAGCAGGGGACAGTTGAACACTGAAGCTTTCTTT. This gives the protein CASRGQLNTEAFF. The full variable domain, completed using reference TRBV7-9 and TRBJ1-1, is DTGVSQNPRHKITKRGQNVTFRCDPISEHNRLYWYRQTLGQGPEFLTYFQNEAQLEKSRLLSDRFSAERPKGSFSTLEIQRTEQGDSAMYLCASRGQLNTEAFFGQGTRLTVV.

This chain connects TRBV7-3 to TRBJ2-2; the D is unclear. The CDR3 length is 12 residues. From germline, CDR1 is SGHTA and CDR2 FQGTGA. V lost 5 bases to trimming and J lost 3 bases, with 4 bases between them. The CDR3 DNA follows: TGTGCCAGCAGCCCTTACACCGGGGAGCTGTTTTTT. It encodes CASSPYTGELFF.

This clone was seen only a few times. V and J are TRBV7-9 and TRBJ1-1; TRBD1 matches 7 bases. This CDR3 has 12 residues. The trim removed 2 bases at V and 8 bases at J, leaving 2 bases unmatched. Germline assignment: CDR1 SEHNR and CDR2 FQNEAQ (reference sequence). CDR3 residues: CASSLTGEEAFF. DNA for the CDR3: TGTGCCAGCAGCTTAACAGGGGAGGAAGCTTTCTTT.

Of note for this clone: Other DNA sequences in the sample encode the same CDR3. The CDR3 DNA reads TGTGCCAGCAGCTTGGGACTCTACAATGAGCAGTTCTTC. It encodes CASSLGLYNEQFF. V is TRBV11-2 and J is TRBJ2-1; TRBD2 might be the D (6 bases). CDR3 size: 13 residues. The ends were cut back, 3 bases at V and 3 bases at J, with 6 bases in the middle. From germline, CDR1 is SGHAT and CDR2 FQNNGV.

This chain connects TRBV19 to TRBJ1-3, with D tentatively TRBD1 (6 bases). This CDR3 region has 15 residues. The V and J ends lost 5 bases and 2 bases respectively, with 13 bases between them. Germline assignment: CDR1 LNHDA and CDR2 SQIVND (reference sequence). The DNA for the CDR3 is TGTGCCAGTAGTGCGGACCGGGACACTGGAAACACCATATATTTT. Residues: CASSADRDTGNTIYF.